Here is one TCR beta chain with its context. This sample is part of a study of cytomegalovirus exposure and HLA in healthy donors. With 60 Vbeta and 13 Jbeta primers, the PCR was carried out. Generated by immunoSEQ multiplex PCR, the TCRdb table keeps only in-frame clones and is missing some. The sample yields 110,000 to 150,000 clones, about 81% seen once. The TCR originated in a man aged 25 to 40 in good health and CMV-seronegative. Sequencing was done on a sample of PBMCs.

The CDR3 coding sequence is TGTGCCAGCAGCAGACTAGCGGGAGCCGACGGCGAGCAGTACTTC. Its protein is CASSRLAGADGEQYF. The chain links TRBV6-1 to TRBJ2-5; TRBD2 matches 12 bases. The J call is in doubt because the DNA end fits TRBJ2-7 better. The CDR3 runs to 15 residues. Germline V gene lookup returns CDR1 MNHNS and CDR2 SASEGT.